The 21 T cell receptor beta chains below come from one sample, sequenced in a study of CD8 T cells in ankylosing spondylitis. Notes on the study in general: A motif in TCR beta, a set of about eight highly homologous variants, appeared characteristic of ankylosing spondylitis blood.

These TCRs' antigens remain unknown. TCRdb processed the 5' RACE reads anew with MiXCR; each CDR3 protein has one entry. The table records approximately 540,000 distinct CDR3 sequences, about 13% of them present only once. The material sequenced was blood, either unsorted or a sorted T cell fraction (not recorded which). These receptors were obtained from a male donor with ankylosing spondylitis.

This clonotype has only a few counts. The rearrangement uses TRBV3-1 and TRBJ2-3, with unresolved D. The V gene's germline CDR1 is LGHDT and CDR2 YNNKEL (reference sequence). The ends were cut back, 3 bases at V and 5 bases at J, with 12 bases in the middle. The CDR3 extends over 14 amino acids. CDR3 nucleotide sequence: TGTGCCAGCAGCCATGCCGCAGTGGAAGATACGCAGTATTTT. It encodes CASSHAAVEDTQYF.

The sample holds a few counts of this clonotype. The CDR3 here is CSASRPGGYLYYGYTF. The CDR3 nucleotides read TGCAGTGCTAGCCGTCCCGGGGGATACCTCTACTATGGCTACACCTTC. This chain uses TRBV20-1 with TRBJ1-2; a weak D match, TRBD1 (5 bases). The CDR3 loop spans 16 amino acids. Trimming removed 3 bases from V and 3 bases from J, with 20 bases in between. The germline V gene has CDR1 DFQATT and CDR2 SNEGSKA (reference sequence).

V gene TRBV27 combines with J gene TRBJ2-6, with 7 nucleotides matching TRBD1. The germline CDR1 and CDR2 sequences are MNHEY and SMNVEV (reference sequence). Trimming at V came to 6 bases and at J to 0 bases, leaving 5 bases not matched to a gene. This CDR3 contains 16 residues. The CDR3 coding sequence is TGTGCCAGCAGGAATACAGGGGTCTCTGGGGCCAACGTCCTGACTTTC. Protein sequence: CASRNTGVSGANVLTF.

The chain links TRBV20-1 to TRBJ2-5, with TRBD2 matching 10 bases. The length of the CDR3 is 16 residues. J lost 3 bases, V lost 6 bases, and 13 bases had no gene match. Germline V gene lookup returns CDR1 DFQATT and CDR2 SNEGSKA (reference sequence). DNA of the CDR3: TGCAGTGCAATGAGTCCAAGTCTAGCGGGAGAAGAGACCCAGTACTTC. Its translation: CSAMSPSLAGEETQYF.

This clonotype was seen only a few times. The J gene is TRBJ2-5, the V gene TRBV20-1, with a possible D match to TRBD2 (5 bases). The germline V gene encodes CDR1 DFQATT and CDR2 SNEGSKA (reference sequence). This CDR3 is 12 amino acids long. V shed 6 bases and J shed 2 bases, with 10 bases lying between them. CDR3 residues: CSAPRVQETQYF. CDR3 DNA sequence: TGCAGTGCCCCGCGGGTGCAAGAGACCCAGTACTTC.

V usage is TRBV4-1 and J usage is TRBJ2-1; 10 nucleotides agree with TRBD2. Looked up from germline, CDR1 is MGHRA and CDR2 is YSYEKL. V lost 3 bases to trimming and J lost 6 bases; unmatched junction nucleotides: 14. This CDR3 region has 18 residues. DNA of the CDR3: TGCGCCAGCAGCCACTCTAGGTCTAGCGGGAGCTTTTTCAATGAGCAGTTCTTC. Its translation is CASSHSRSSGSFFNEQFF.

The chain combines TRBV7-2 with TRBJ2-3; D gene uncertain. V was trimmed by 5 bases and J by 1 base, leaving 13 bases between them. The germline gives CDR1 SGHTA, CDR2 FQGNSA. This CDR3 spans 15 amino acids. CDR3 sequence reads: CASSPQYGRTDTQYF. In DNA, the CDR3 is TGTGCCAGCAGCCCCCAGTATGGCCGCACAGATACGCAGTATTTT.

The rearrangement links TRBV5-1 to TRBJ1-2, with 8 bases matching TRBD1. V gave up 1 base and J gave up 6 bases; unmatched junction bases: 5. Germline V gives CDR1 SGHRS, CDR2 YFSETQ. This CDR3 region has 14 residues. The CDR3 sequence is CASSLPGQGDGYTF. In nucleotides, the CDR3 is TGCGCCAGCAGCTTGCCTGGACAGGGCGATGGCTACACCTTC.

The chain carries TRBV28 and TRBJ2-6; D is unresolved. The germline V and J ends were trimmed by 3 bases and 1 base, with 10 bases remaining between them. Germline CDR1 is MDHEN and CDR2 is SYDVKM. This CDR3 region has 16 residues. The CDR3 DNA is TGTGCCAGCAGTTTTATTATTGCTTCTGGGGCCAACGTCCTGACTTTC. Translated, it gives CASSFIIASGANVLTF.

A few counts support this clonotype. The chain recombines TRBV24-1 with TRBJ2-6; possible D gene TRBD1, 5 bases. Germline-derived CDR1 and CDR2 are KGHDR and SFDVKD. This CDR3 region has 16 residues. The V and J ends lost 3 bases and 0 bases respectively, with 8 bases between them. This CDR3 reads CATSDRTSSGANVLTF. In DNA form, the CDR3 reads TGTGCCACCAGTGATCGGACAAGCTCTGGGGCCAACGTCCTGACTTTC.

This clonotype was seen repeatedly, ten times or more. V usage is TRBV3-1 and J usage is TRBJ2-7; D remains unclear. This CDR3 spans 14 amino acids. Germline CDR1 reads LGHDT; CDR2 reads YNNKEL (reference sequence). Trimming left V 1 base short and J 3 bases short, with 10 bases between. CDR3 coding DNA: TGTGCCAGCAGCCAAGTTGACTCAAACTACGAGCAGTACTTC. As protein: CASSQVDSNYEQYF.

There are a few counts of this clonotype. The chain is built from TRBV4-1 and TRBJ1-1; TRBD1 aligns across 8 bases. CDR1 and CDR2 (germline): MGHRA, YSYEKL. Unmatched junction bases numbered 5, after V lost 3 bases and J lost 2 bases. The CDR3 covers 15 residues. The CDR3 DNA sequence: TGCGCCAGCAGCCAGCGAGACAGGGGAAACACTGAAGCTTTCTTT. Encoded protein: CASSQRDRGNTEAFF.

This chain links TRBV12-3 or TRBV12-4 with TRBJ2-7; 10 bases map to TRBD2. The length of the CDR3 is 15 residues. After removal of 7 bases from V and 6 bases from J, the junction contained 12 bases not matched to a gene. The CDR3 DNA reads as TGTGCCAGCATGTCGGCTAGCGGGAGCTCCGGCGAGCAGTACTTC. Translation gives CASMSASGSSGEQYF.

The V gene is TRBV7-2, the J gene TRBJ2-5; 12 nucleotides align to TRBD2. Unmatched junction bases numbered 9, after V lost 0 bases and J lost 7 bases. This CDR3 has 17 amino acids. The germline CDR1 and CDR2 sequences are SGHTA and FQGNSA. CDR3 sequence: CASSLARLAGGPGTQYF. The DNA for the CDR3 is TGTGCCAGCAGCTTAGCGCGCCTAGCGGGAGGGCCGGGGACCCAGTACTTC.

This clonotype was recorded many times. The chain employs TRBV20-1 and TRBJ1-6; D is unclear. V lost 1 base, J lost 7 bases, and 11 bases lay in between. Germline values: CDR1 DFQATT, CDR2 SNEGSKA (reference sequence). The CDR3 has 14 amino acids. The CDR3 protein is CSARGEGGNSPLHF. CDR3 in DNA: TGCAGTGCTAGAGGAGAGGGTGGGAATTCACCCCTCCACTTT.

V gene TRBV29-1 combines with J gene TRBJ1-1; 8 positions agree with TRBD1. The length of the CDR3 is 14 residues. V shed 6 bases, J shed 5 bases, and the junction held 11 bases outside the gene matches. Germline assignment: CDR1 SQVTM and CDR2 ANQGSEA. The CDR3 DNA is TGCAGCGTCGGACAGGGACCCCTAGGGACTGAAGCTTTCTTT. The encoded protein is CSVGQGPLGTEAFF.

The CDR3 DNA sequence: TGCAGCGTGGCCGGGACAGGGGGCACCGATCCAAACTATGGCTACACCTTC. Translation gives CSVAGTGGTDPNYGYTF. The chain is built from TRBV29-1 and TRBJ1-2, with TRBD1 matching 12 bases. From germline, CDR1 is SQVTM and CDR2 ANQGSEA. Unmatched junction bases numbered 13, after V lost 6 bases and J lost 2 bases. The CDR3 consists of 17 residues. Full variable domain (remainder filled in from reference TRBV29-1 and TRBJ1-2): SAVISQKPSRDICQRGTSLTIQCQVDSQVTMMFWYRQQPGQSLTLIATANQGSEATYESGFVIDKFPISRPNLTFSTLTVSNMSPEDSSIYLCSVAGTGGTDPNYGYTFGSGTRLTVV.

The gene calls are TRBV11-2 and TRBJ2-3; TRBD2 matches 10 bases. The CDR3 loop spans 14 amino acids. The ends lost 4 bases at V and 9 bases at J; junction bases unmatched: 7. Germline V gene data show CDR1 as SGHAT and CDR2 as FQNNGV. Here the CDR3 DNA reads TGTGCCAGCAGCTGGGGGCTAGCGGGGGCCACGCAGTATTTT. Residues: CASSWGLAGATQYF. Complete variable domain (other parts from reference TRBV11-2 and TRBJ2-3): EAGVAQSPRYKIIEKRQSVAFWCNPISGHATLYWYQQILGQGPKLLIQFQNNGVVDDSQLPKDRFSAERLKGVDSTLKIQPAKLEDSAVYLCASSWGLAGATQYFGPGTRLTVL.

In its sample, this clonotype was seen a few times. The genes are TRBV29-1 and TRBJ2-1; TRBD2 aligns across 16 bases. The junction had 2 bases not matched to a gene; V was cut back by 5 bases and J by 4 bases. CDR1 is SQVTM and CDR2 is ANQGSEA in the germline V gene. This CDR3 is built from 15 residues. CDR3 amino acids: CSVRGLAGGYNEQFF. The CDR3 DNA reads TGCAGCGTTAGGGGACTAGCGGGAGGGTACAATGAGCAGTTCTTC.

This sequence joins TRBV6-1 and TRBJ1-5; TRBD1 matches 7 bases. CDR1 MNHNS and CDR2 SASEGT come from the germline V gene. The junction had 4 bases not matched to a gene; V was cut back by 4 bases and J by 4 bases. There are 14 residues in the CDR3. CDR3 in amino acids: CASSALTGNQPQHF. In nucleotides, the CDR3 is TGTGCCAGCAGTGCCCTGACAGGGAATCAGCCCCAGCATTTT.

This clonotype was seen a few times. The chain uses TRBV11-3 and TRBJ2-7; 8 bases match TRBD2. With 3 bases clipped from V and 1 base from J, the junction kept 5 bases outside the gene matches. CDR3 size: 15 residues. The germline V gene has CDR1 SGHNT and CDR2 YENEEA. CDR3 protein: CASSFQAGVSYEQYV. The CDR3 DNA sequence: TGTGCCAGCAGCTTTCAAGCGGGGGTTTCCTACGAGCAGTACGTC.